This T cell receptor beta chain was sequenced in a study of cytomegalovirus exposure and HLA in healthy donors. General study points: Earlier analysis yielded a pattern in which most TCR beta V segments were productive about 90% or about 30% of the time.

After removal of 5 bases from V and 3 bases from J, the junction contained 5 bases not matched to a gene. This CDR3 is built from 14 residues. The table lists this clone with a count of one. Antigen unknown. 13 Jbeta primers and 60 Vbeta primers were used for the PCR. Libraries were prepared by immunoSEQ multiplex PCR; TCRdb keeps only in-frame clonotypes and omits some of them. The repertoire has 90,000 to 110,000 clones, around three quarters of them found once; the top ten carry about 7.7%. Input material: PBMCs. The chain couples TRBV23-1 to TRBJ2-7, with 9 bases fitting TRBD1. TRBV23-1 is marked as an open reading frame, function uncertain. The TCR originated in a woman between 50 and 59 years old in good health and CMV-seropositive. CDR3 loop: CASSVRDRDYEQYF. CDR3 coding DNA: TGCGCCAGCAGTGTGAGGGACAGGGACTACGAGCAGTACTTC.